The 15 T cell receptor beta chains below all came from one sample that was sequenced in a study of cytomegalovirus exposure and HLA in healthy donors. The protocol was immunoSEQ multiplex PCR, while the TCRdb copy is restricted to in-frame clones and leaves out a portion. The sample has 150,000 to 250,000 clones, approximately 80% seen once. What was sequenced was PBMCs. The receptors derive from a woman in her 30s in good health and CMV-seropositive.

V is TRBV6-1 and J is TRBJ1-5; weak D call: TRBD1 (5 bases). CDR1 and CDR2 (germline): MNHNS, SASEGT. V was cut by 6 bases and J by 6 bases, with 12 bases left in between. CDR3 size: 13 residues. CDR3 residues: CASSPETAQPQHF. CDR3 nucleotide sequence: TGTGCCAGCAGCCCAGAGACAGCTCAGCCCCAGCATTTT.

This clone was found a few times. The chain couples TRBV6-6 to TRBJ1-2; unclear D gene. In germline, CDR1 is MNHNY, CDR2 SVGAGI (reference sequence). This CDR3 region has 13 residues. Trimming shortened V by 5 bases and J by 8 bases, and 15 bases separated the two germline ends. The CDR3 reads CASSPGSQGGYTF. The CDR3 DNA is TGTGCCAGCAGTCCGGGATCGCAAGGCGGCTACACCTTC.

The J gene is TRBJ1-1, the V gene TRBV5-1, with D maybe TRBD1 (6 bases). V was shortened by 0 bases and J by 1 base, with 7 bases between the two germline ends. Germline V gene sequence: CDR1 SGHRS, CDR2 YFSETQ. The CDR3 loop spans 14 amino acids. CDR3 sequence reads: CASSLGTENTEAFF. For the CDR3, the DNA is TGCGCCAGCAGCTTGGGGACAGAGAACACTGAAGCTTTCTTT.

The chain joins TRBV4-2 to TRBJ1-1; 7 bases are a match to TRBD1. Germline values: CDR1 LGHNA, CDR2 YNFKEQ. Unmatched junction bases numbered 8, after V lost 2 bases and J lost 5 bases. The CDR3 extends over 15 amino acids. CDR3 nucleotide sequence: TGTGCCAGCAGCCAACAAACTACAGGGGTGACTGAAGCTTTCTTT. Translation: CASSQQTTGVTEAFF.

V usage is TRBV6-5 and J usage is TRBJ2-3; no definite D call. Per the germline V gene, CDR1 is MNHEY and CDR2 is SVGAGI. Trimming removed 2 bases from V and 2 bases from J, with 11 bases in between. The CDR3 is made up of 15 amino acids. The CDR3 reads CASSYARSATDTQYF. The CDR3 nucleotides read TGTGCCAGCAGTTACGCCAGGTCGGCCACAGATACGCAGTATTTT.

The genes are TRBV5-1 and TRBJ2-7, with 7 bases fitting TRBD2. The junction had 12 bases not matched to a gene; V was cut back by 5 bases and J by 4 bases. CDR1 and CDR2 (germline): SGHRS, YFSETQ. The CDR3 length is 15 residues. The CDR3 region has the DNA TGCGCCAGCAGTATGGGGGGGTCCCATCCTTACGAGCAGTACTTC. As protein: CASSMGGSHPYEQYF.

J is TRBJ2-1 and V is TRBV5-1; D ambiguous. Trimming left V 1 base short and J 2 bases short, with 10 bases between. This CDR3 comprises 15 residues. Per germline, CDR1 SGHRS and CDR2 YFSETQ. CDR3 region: CASSLLEVTYNEQFF. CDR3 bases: TGCGCCAGCAGCTTGTTAGAAGTAACCTACAATGAGCAGTTCTTC.

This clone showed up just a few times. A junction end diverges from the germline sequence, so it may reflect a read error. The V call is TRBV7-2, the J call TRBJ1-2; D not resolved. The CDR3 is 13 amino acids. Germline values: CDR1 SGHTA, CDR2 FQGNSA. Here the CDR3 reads CASSLDSKEGLAF. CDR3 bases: TGTGCCAGCAGCTTAGATTCTAAGGAGGGCCTTGCCTTC.

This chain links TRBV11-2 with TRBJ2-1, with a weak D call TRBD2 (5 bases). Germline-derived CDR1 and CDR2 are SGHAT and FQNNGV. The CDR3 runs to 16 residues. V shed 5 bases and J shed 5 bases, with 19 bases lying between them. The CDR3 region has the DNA TGTGCCAGCAGCCCCCGGCCGGGGTCAGCGAACAATGAGCAGTTCTTC. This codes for CASSPRPGSANNEQFF.

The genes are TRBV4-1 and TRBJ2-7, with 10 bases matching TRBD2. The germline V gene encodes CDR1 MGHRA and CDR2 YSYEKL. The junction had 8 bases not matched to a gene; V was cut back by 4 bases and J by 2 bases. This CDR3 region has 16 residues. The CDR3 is CASSRTTSGTPYEQYF. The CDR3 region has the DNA TGCGCCAGCAGCCGAACCACTAGCGGGACTCCCTACGAGCAGTACTTC.

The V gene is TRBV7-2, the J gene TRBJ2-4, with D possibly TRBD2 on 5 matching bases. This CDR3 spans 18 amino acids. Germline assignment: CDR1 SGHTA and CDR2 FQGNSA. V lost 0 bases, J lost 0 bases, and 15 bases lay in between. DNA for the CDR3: TGTGCCAGCAGCTTAGCCTATGCGGGCACGAGAGCCAAAAACATTCAGTACTTC. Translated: CASSLAYAGTRAKNIQYF.

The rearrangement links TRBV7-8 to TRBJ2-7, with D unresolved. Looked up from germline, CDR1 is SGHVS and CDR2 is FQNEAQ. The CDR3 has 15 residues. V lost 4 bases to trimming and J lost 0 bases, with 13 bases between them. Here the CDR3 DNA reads TGTGCCAGCAGCTCCTTTATCCCCGGCTCCTACGAGCAGTACTTC. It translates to CASSSFIPGSYEQYF.

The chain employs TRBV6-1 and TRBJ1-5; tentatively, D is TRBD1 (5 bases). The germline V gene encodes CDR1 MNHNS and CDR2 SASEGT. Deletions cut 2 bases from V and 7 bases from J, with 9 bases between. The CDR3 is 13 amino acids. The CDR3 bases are TGTGCCAGCAGTGAACAGGGATACCAGCCCCAGCATTTT. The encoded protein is CASSEQGYQPQHF.

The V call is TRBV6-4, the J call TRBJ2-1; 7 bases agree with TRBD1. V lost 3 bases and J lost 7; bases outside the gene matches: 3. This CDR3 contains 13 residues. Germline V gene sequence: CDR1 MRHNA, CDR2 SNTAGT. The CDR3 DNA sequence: TGTGCCAGCAGTGATAACAGGGGAAATGAGCAGTTCTTC. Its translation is CASSDNRGNEQFF.

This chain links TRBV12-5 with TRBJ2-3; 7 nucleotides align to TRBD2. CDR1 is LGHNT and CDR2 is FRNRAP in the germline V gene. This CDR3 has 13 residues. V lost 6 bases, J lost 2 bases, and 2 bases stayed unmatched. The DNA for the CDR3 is TGTGCTAGTGGACGGGACTACACAGATACGCAGTATTTT. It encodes CASGRDYTDTQYF.